This T cell receptor beta chain was identified in a study of response to subunit inactivated influenza vaccine. Regarding the study as a whole: Researchers suggested that each seasonal influenza vaccination recruits few new T cells.

As to this clonotype: No antigen is known for it.

TCRdb re-called the RT-PCR reads through MiXCR, storing one row per CDR3 protein. Of about 650,000 distinct CDR3 sequences listed, roughly 14% were seen once; the top ten hold approximately 10%. CDR3 length: 13 amino acids. Germline CDR1 LGHNA, CDR2 YSLEER. The germline V and J ends were trimmed by 0 bases and 7 bases, with 9 bases remaining between them. J is TRBJ1-2 and V is TRBV4-3; the D gene is possibly TRBD1 (6 bases). The TCR sequence derives from a man aged 45-60 years who received an inactivated influenza vaccine. The material was PBMCs from blood, obtained less than 13 days after vaccination. The CDR3 region has the DNA TGCGCCAGCAGCCAAGAGAGGGGGGCTGGCTACACCTTC. It codes for CASSQERGAGYTF.